Presented here are 23 T cell receptor beta chains from one specimen sequenced in a study of T cells in Graves' hyperthyroidism and ophthalmopathy. Amplification targeted TCR beta CDR3 regions from RNA transcripts. When the TCR CDR3 underwent first-round RT-PCR, the HTBI primer set was used. TCRdb recomputed calls from the multiplex PCR reads with MiXCR, one row per CDR3 protein. The repertoire has hundreds of thousands of distinct CDR3 sequences, around 17% of them found once; the top ten carry around 30%. Input material: blood. The receptors shown here come from a young woman with Graves' ophthalmopathy.

In its sample, this clonotype was seen many times. The CDR3 coding sequence is TGTGCCAGCAGCCCTCCAGGAGTCAGGGGGAACACTGAAGCTTTCTTT. Protein product: CASSPPGVRGNTEAFF. V usage is TRBV7-9 and J usage is TRBJ1-1; D might be TRBD1 (6 bases). This CDR3 region has 16 residues. V lost 5 bases and J 1 base, leaving 17 bases between the germline ends. The germline CDR1 and CDR2 sequences are SEHNR and FQNEAQ (reference sequence).

There are many counts of this clonotype. The chain uses TRBV20-1 and TRBJ2-7; tentative D call: TRBD2 (6 bases). Germline assignment: CDR1 DFQATT and CDR2 SNEGSKA (reference sequence). The CDR3 totals 13 residues. The V gene lost 1 base and the J gene lost 3 bases, with 10 bases spanning the gap. The CDR3 sequence is CSARVSGDYEQYF. The CDR3 bases are TGCAGTGCTAGAGTTTCGGGAGACTACGAGCAGTACTTC.

This clonotype was counted many times. J is TRBJ1-2 and V is TRBV2; 7 bases match TRBD1. The CDR3 has 14 amino acids. The germline CDR1 and CDR2 sequences are SNHLY and FYNNEI. The junction had 4 bases not matched to a gene; V was cut back by 6 bases and J by 0 bases. The CDR3 sequence: CASRGDSPNYGYTF. CDR3 nucleotides: TGTGCCAGCAGGGGGGACAGCCCTAACTATGGCTACACCTTC.

At least ten counts were recorded for this clonotype. This chain joins TRBV12-3 or TRBV12-4 and TRBJ2-3; D tentatively fits TRBD1 or TRBD2 (5 bases each). The V end lost 3 bases, the J end lost 1 base, and 8 bases lay between the germline ends. The CDR3 covers 14 residues. The CDR3 DNA is TGTGCCAGCAGTTTTCAGGGAGGCACAGATACGCAGTATTTT. Translated: CASSFQGGTDTQYF.

In this sample, this clonotype turned up many times. This rearrangement joins TRBV2 to TRBJ1-6, with TRBD1 matching 8 bases. The CDR3 length is 14 residues. CDR1 and CDR2 from the germline V gene are SNHLY and FYNNEI. V was pared by 5 bases and J by 7 bases, with 4 bases of the junction left unmatched. CDR3 residues: CASSQGAANSPLHF. The DNA of the CDR3 is TGTGCCAGCAGTCAGGGGGCGGCCAATTCACCCCTCCACTTT.

In this sample, this clonotype turned up many times. This rearrangement joins TRBV6-1 to TRBJ1-1; perhaps TRBD1 as D (6 bases). Trimming removed 6 bases at V and 6 bases at J, with 20 bases between. This CDR3 comprises 15 residues. CDR1 and CDR2 from the germline V gene are MNHNS and SASEGT. The CDR3 bases are TGTGCCAGCAGCCTAGGGGGGGGGCGCTTATCTGAAGCTTTCTTT. It translates to CASSLGGGRLSEAFF.

This clonotype was counted many times. CDR3 nucleotide sequence: TGTGCCAGCAGTTACCGGGGGACTAGCGGGGGGCAGAGCACAGATACGCAGTATTTT. Translation: CASSYRGTSGGQSTDTQYF. The V call is TRBV6-5, the J call TRBJ2-3, with TRBD2 identical over 15 bases. The V gene's germline CDR1 is MNHEY and CDR2 SVGAGI. This CDR3 region has 19 residues. V trimming: 2 bases; J trimming: 0 bases; junction bases outside the gene matches: 6.

Many counts were recorded for this clonotype. The chain is built from TRBV7-2 and TRBJ2-5; unclear D gene. Trimming cost V 1 base and J 2 bases, with 8 bases left between them. CDR1 SGHTA and CDR2 FQGNSA come from the germline V gene. This CDR3 region has 14 residues. The CDR3 DNA reads as TGTGCCAGCAGCTTAGTGGGCAGGCAAGAGACCCAGTACTTC. Amino acids: CASSLVGRQETQYF.

This clonotype was seen many times. The chain combines TRBV29-1 with TRBJ2-1; a weak D match, TRBD1 (6 bases). The V and J ends lost 0 bases and 5 bases respectively, with 14 bases between them. Per the germline V gene, CDR1 is SQVTM and CDR2 is ANQGSEA. The CDR3 contains 15 residues. In nucleotides, the CDR3 is TGCAGCGTTGAAGACCAACAGGGAATTAACAATGAGCAGTTCTTC. Translated, it gives CSVEDQQGINNEQFF.

Many counts were recorded for this clonotype. This chain joins TRBV5-1 and TRBJ2-7, with 7 bases aligning to TRBD2. V lost 0 bases and J lost 2; bases outside the gene matches: 8. From germline, CDR1 is SGHRS and CDR2 YFSETQ. The CDR3 has 16 amino acids. Written as DNA, the CDR3 is TGCGCCAGCAGCTTGGTCGGTAGCGGGCTAACCTACGAGCAGTACTTC. Amino acids: CASSLVGSGLTYEQYF.

J is TRBJ1-5 and V is TRBV5-1, with unresolved D. Between the trimmed V and J ends, which lost 7 bases and 3 bases, there was a span of 20 bases. Germline CDR1 SGHRS, CDR2 YFSETQ. The CDR3 spans 16 residues. The CDR3 DNA reads as TGCGCCAGCTCCCTCAGTGGAGGGATCGCCAATCAGCCCCAGCATTTT. The encoded protein is CASSLSGGIANQPQHF. Variable domain in full (rest from reference TRBV5-1 and TRBJ1-5): KAGVTQTPRYLIKTRGQQVTLSCSPISGHRSVSWYQQTPGQGLQFLFEYFSETQRNKGNFPGRFSGRQFSNSRSEMNVSTLELGDSALYLCASSLSGGIANQPQHFGDGTRLSIL.

In nucleotides, the CDR3 is TGTGCCAGCAGCCATACTGGGGCCAACGTCCTGACTTTC. This encodes CASSHTGANVLTF. This sequence joins TRBV27 and TRBJ2-6; D unclear. The CDR3 length is 13 residues. V lost 6 bases, J lost 2 bases, and 5 bases lay in between. Germline V lookup: CDR1 MNHEY, CDR2 SMNVEV (reference sequence).

There are many counts of this clonotype. This chain links TRBV27 with TRBJ1-1; TRBD1 might be the D (5 bases). Trimming took 4 bases from V and 4 from J, leaving 13 bases between them. The CDR3 has 14 residues. Looked up from germline, CDR1 is MNHEY and CDR2 is SMNVEV (reference sequence). For the CDR3, the DNA is TGTGCCAGCAGTTCGGACATTAGGAGCACTGAAGCTTTCTTT. It codes for CASSSDIRSTEAFF.

The chain carries TRBV28 and TRBJ1-5; 10 bases match TRBD1. From germline, CDR1 is MDHEN and CDR2 SYDVKM. The CDR3 has 17 residues. The junction had 8 bases not matched to a gene; V was cut back by 4 bases and J by 2 bases. CDR3 loop: CASSSLGTGEGNQPQHF. CDR3 nucleotide sequence: TGTGCCAGCAGTTCTCTCGGGACAGGGGAGGGCAATCAGCCCCAGCATTTT.

This chain connects TRBV28 to TRBJ1-2; the D gene is possibly TRBD1 (5 bases). The V end lost 6 bases, the J end lost 6 bases, and 26 bases lay between the germline ends. CDR3 length: 17 amino acids. From germline, CDR1 is MDHEN and CDR2 SYDVKM. The CDR3 loop is CASSRYQGRAGINGYTF. Written as DNA, the CDR3 is TGTGCCAGCAGCCGATATCAGGGCCGGGCGGGTATTAATGGCTACACCTTC.

This clonotype occurred once. This rearrangement joins TRBV14 to TRBJ1-3, with D unresolved. The CDR3 contains 15 residues. The germline V and J ends were trimmed by 0 bases and 2 bases, with 8 bases remaining between them. The germline gives CDR1 SGHDN, CDR2 FVKESK. The CDR3 DNA follows: TGTGCCAGCAGCCAAGAAGGGAGCGCTGGAAACACCATATATTTT. Its protein is CASSQEGSAGNTIYF. The full variable domain, with the rest looked up from reference TRBV14 and TRBJ1-3, is EAGVTQFPSHSVIEKGQTVTLRCDPISGHDNLYWYRRVMGKEIKFLLHFVKESKQDESGMPNNRFLAERTGGTYSTLKVQPAELEDSGVYFCASSQEGSAGNTIYFGEGSWLTVV.

The table lists this clonotype with many counts. This sequence joins TRBV20-1 and TRBJ2-1; 11 nucleotides match TRBD2. The V gene end was trimmed by 0 bases and the J gene end by 4 bases; junction bases not matched to a gene: 8. The CDR3 contains 17 residues. Germline V gene sequence: CDR1 DFQATT, CDR2 SNEGSKA (reference sequence). The chain's CDR3 is CSARDPRLAGGYNEQFF. The DNA of the CDR3 is TGCAGTGCTAGAGACCCCCGCCTAGCGGGGGGTTACAATGAGCAGTTCTTC.

In this sample, this clonotype turned up many times. The V and J genes are TRBV5-1 and TRBJ1-2, with 7 bases aligning to TRBD1. J lost 4 bases, V lost 4 bases, and 1 base had no gene match. CDR1 is SGHRS, CDR2 YFSETQ, per germline. The CDR3 covers 12 residues. The CDR3 is CASSEGAYGYTF. DNA of the CDR3: TGCGCCAGCAGCGAGGGGGCCTATGGCTACACCTTC. The variable domain in full, with the rest retrieved from reference TRBV5-1 and TRBJ1-2, is KAGVTQTPRYLIKTRGQQVTLSCSPISGHRSVSWYQQTPGQGLQFLFEYFSETQRNKGNFPGRFSGRQFSNSRSEMNVSTLELGDSALYLCASSEGAYGYTFGSGTRLTVV.

As concerns this clonotype: A read error may be the cause here, since a much bigger clone is one base away. The rearrangement links TRBV2 to TRBJ2-1; 8 bases align to TRBD2. Germline CDR1 is SNHLY and CDR2 is FYNNEI. V lost 3 bases to trimming and J lost 9 bases; unmatched junction nucleotides: 25. The CDR3 has 20 residues. This CDR3 reads CASSDRVGLALSTLRGEQFF. CDR3 in DNA: TGTGCCAGCAGTGATAGAGTCGGACTAGCTCTTTCCACTTTGAGGGGTGAGCAGTTCTTC. The variable domain in full, completed from reference TRBV2 and TRBJ2-1, reads EPEVTQTPSHQVTQMGQEVILRCVPISNHLYFYWYRQILGQKVEFLVSFYNNEISEKSEIFDDQFSVERPDGSNFTLKIRSTKLEDSAMYFCASSDRVGLALSTLRGEQFFGPGTRLTVL.

There are many counts of this clonotype. This chain uses TRBV7-6 with TRBJ2-5; tentatively, D is TRBD2 (6 bases). Per the germline V gene, CDR1 is SGHVS and CDR2 is FNYEAQ. V was trimmed by 8 bases and J by 5 bases, leaving 12 bases between them. The CDR3 length is 12 residues. This CDR3 is CASARAGETQYF. For the CDR3, the DNA is TGTGCCAGCGCCCGCGCGGGGGAGACCCAGTACTTC.

Remarks on this clonotype: One end of the junction varies from germline; a read error may be responsible. The J gene is TRBJ2-3, the V gene TRBV2, with D tentatively TRBD2 (6 bases). The CDR3 contains 15 residues. From germline, CDR1 is SNHLY and CDR2 FYNNEI. The CDR3 loop reads CASREGASGTDTQYF. The CDR3 nucleotides are TGTGCCAGCAGGGAAGGGGCTAGCGGCACAGATACGCAGTATTTT.

This clonotype was seen many times. The V gene is TRBV28, the J gene TRBJ2-7, with TRBD1 identical over 10 bases. Germline V gene lookup returns CDR1 MDHEN and CDR2 SYDVKM. CDR3 size: 15 residues. Germline trimming cut 2 bases from V and 1 base from J; bases unmatched to any gene: 2. CDR3 residues: CASSLPGQGSYEQYF. For the CDR3, the DNA is TGTGCCAGCAGTTTACCGGGACAGGGGTCCTACGAGCAGTACTTC.

The gene calls are TRBV11-2 and TRBJ2-3; no firm D call. This CDR3 is built from 21 residues. From germline, CDR1 is SGHAT and CDR2 FQNNGV. The V gene lost 1 base and the J gene lost 2 bases, with 28 bases spanning the gap. The CDR3 DNA is TGTGCCAGCAGCTTAGTTGTGTCGTTCACGCTCTCCGAGCCCCCCACAGATACGCAGTATTTT. Amino acid sequence: CASSLVVSFTLSEPPTDTQYF. Based on the CDR3 plus reference TRBV11-2 and TRBJ2-3, the full variable domain is EAGVAQSPRYKIIEKRQSVAFWCNPISGHATLYWYQQILGQGPKLLIQFQNNGVVDDSQLPKDRFSAERLKGVDSTLKIQPAKLEDSAVYLCASSLVVSFTLSEPPTDTQYFGPGTRLTVL.